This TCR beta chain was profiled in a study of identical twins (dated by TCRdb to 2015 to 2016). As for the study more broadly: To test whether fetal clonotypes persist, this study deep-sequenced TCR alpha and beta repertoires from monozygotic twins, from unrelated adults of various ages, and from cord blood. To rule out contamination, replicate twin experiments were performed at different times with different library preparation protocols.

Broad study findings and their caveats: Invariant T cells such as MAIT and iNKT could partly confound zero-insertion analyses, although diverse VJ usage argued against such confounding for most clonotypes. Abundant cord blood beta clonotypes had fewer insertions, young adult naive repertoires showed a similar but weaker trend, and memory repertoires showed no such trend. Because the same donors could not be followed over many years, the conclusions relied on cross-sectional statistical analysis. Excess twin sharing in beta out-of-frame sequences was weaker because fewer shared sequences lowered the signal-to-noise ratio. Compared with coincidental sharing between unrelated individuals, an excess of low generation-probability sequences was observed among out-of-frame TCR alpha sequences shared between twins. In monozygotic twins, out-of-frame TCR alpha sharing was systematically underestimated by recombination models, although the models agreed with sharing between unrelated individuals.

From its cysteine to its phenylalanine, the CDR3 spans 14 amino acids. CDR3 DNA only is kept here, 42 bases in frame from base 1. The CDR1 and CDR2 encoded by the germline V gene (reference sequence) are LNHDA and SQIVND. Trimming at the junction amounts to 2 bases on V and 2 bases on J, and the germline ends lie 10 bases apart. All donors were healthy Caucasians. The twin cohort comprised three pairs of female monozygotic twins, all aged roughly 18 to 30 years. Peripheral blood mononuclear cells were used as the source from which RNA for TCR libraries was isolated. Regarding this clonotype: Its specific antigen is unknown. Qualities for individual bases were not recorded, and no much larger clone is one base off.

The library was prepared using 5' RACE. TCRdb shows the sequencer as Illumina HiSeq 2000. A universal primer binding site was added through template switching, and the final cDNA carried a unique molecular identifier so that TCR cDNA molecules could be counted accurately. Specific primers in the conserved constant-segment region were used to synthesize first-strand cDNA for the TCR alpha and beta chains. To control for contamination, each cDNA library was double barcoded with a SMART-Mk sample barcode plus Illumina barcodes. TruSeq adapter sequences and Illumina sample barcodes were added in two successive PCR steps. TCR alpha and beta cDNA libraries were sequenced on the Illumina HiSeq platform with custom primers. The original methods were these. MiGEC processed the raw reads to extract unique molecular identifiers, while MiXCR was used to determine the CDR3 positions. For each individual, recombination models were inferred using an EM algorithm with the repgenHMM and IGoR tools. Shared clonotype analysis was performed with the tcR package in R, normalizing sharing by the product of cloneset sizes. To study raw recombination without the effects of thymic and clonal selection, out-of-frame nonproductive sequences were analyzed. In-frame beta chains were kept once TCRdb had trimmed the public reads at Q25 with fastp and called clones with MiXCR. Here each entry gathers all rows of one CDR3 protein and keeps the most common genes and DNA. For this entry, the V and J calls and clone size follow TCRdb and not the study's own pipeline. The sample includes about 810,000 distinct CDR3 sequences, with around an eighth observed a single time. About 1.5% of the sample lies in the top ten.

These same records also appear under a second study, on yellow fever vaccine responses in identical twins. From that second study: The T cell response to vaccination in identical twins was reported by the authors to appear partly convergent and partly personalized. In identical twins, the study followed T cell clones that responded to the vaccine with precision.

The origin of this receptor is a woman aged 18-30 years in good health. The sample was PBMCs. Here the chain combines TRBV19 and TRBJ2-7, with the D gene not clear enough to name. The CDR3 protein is CASSITSATYEQYF. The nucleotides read TGTGCCAGTAGTATAACGAGCGCCACCTACGAGCAGTACTTC. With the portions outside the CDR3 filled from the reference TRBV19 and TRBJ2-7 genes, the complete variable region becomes DGGITQSPKYLFRKEGQNVTLSCEQNLNHDAMYWYRQDPGQGLRLIYYSQIVNDFQKGDIAEGYSVSREKKESFPLTVTSAQKNPTAFYLCASSITSATYEQYFGPGTRLTVT.